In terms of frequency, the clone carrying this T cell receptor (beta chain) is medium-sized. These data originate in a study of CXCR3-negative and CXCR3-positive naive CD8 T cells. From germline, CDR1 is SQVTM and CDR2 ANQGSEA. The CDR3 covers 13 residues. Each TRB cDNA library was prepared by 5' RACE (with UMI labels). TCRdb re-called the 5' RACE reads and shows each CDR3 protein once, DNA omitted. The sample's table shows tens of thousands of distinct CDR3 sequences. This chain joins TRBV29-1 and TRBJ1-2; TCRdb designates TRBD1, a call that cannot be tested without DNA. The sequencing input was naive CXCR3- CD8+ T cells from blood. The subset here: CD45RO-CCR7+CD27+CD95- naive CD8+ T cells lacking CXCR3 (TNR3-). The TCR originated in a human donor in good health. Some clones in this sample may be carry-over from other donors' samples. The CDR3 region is CSVLGQTNYGYTF.